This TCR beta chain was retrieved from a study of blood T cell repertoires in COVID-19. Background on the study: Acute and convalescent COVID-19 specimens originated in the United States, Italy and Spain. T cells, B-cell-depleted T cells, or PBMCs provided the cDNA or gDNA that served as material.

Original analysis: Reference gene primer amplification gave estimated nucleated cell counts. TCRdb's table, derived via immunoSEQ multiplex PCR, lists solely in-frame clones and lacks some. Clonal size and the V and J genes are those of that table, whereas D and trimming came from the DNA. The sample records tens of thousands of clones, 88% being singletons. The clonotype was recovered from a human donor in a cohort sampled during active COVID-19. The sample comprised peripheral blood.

CDR3 sequence reads: CASSQVTAPYGYTF. CDR3 bases: TGTGCCAGCAGCCAGGTTACAGCACCTTATGGCTACACCTTC. J is TRBJ1-2 and V is TRBV3-1 (or the pseudogene TRBV3-2); D uncertain. V lost 3 bases and J 5 bases, leaving 13 bases between the germline ends. Germline V lookup: CDR1 LGHDT, CDR2 YNNKEL (reference sequence). CDR3 size: 14 residues.